The next 2 T cell receptor beta chains were all read from a single sample in a study of blood T cell repertoires in COVID-19. Data came from immunoSEQ multiplex PCR; TCRdb stores just in-frame clones and leaves some out. The sample lists roughly 150,000 clones, around four fifths occurring once. The specimen was peripheral blood. The source of these receptors is a woman over 75 with acute or convalescent COVID-19.

The chain uses TRBV5-6 and TRBJ1-1, with 8 bases lining up with TRBD1. CDR1 and CDR2 (germline): SGHDT, YYEEEE. Losses at the gene ends were 5 bases for V and 7 bases for J; bases not matched to a gene: 10. The CDR3 contains 14 residues. The CDR3 here is CASSSAGTGFEAFF. CDR3 bases: TGTGCCAGCAGTTCCGCCGGGACAGGCTTTGAAGCTTTCTTT.

The CDR3 here is CASSQELGLRLNYGYTF. For the CDR3, the DNA is TGTGCCAGCAGCCAAGAGCTAGGTTTACGCCTTAACTATGGCTACACCTTC. The V and J genes are TRBV4-2 and TRBJ1-2; no firm D call. The germline V gene has CDR1 LGHNA and CDR2 YNFKEQ. With 0 bases removed from V and 1 base from J, the gap between germline ends came to 15 bases. This CDR3 spans 17 amino acids.